Following are 17 T cell receptor beta chains from one sample sequenced in a study of radiotherapy plus CTLA-4 blockade in lung cancer. Profiling relied on immunoSEQ multiplex PCR, and the TCRdb table lists in-frame clones only, not all of them. The top ten clones hold approximately 5% of a sample with under 35,000 clones, 60% to 80% of them seen once. Specimen: peripheral blood, collected from a patient treated with radiotherapy plus ipilimumab. All receptors derive from a human donor with non-small cell lung cancer whose response to radiotherapy plus ipilimumab could not be evaluated.

This sequence joins TRBV29-1 and TRBJ2-7; perhaps TRBD1 as D (5 bases). Per the germline V gene, CDR1 is SQVTM and CDR2 is ANQGSEA. The CDR3 consists of 13 residues. V was cut by 5 bases and J by 6 bases, with 17 bases left in between. This chain's CDR3 is CSVSTDPRGEQYF. The CDR3 DNA is TGCAGCGTTTCGACAGACCCCAGAGGCGAGCAGTACTTC.

The V and J genes are TRBV2 and TRBJ2-3; a weak D match, TRBD1 (6 bases). Trimming shortened V by 9 bases and J by 2 bases, and 9 bases separated the two germline ends. The CDR3 extends over 12 amino acids. CDR1 is SNHLY, CDR2 FYNNEI, per germline. The CDR3 bases are TGTGCCAGGGGGGACAACACAGATACGCAGTATTTT. Translating it yields CARGDNTDTQYF.

The chain recombines TRBV27 with TRBJ1-5, with 9 bases fitting TRBD1. The germline V gene has CDR1 MNHEY and CDR2 SMNVEV (reference sequence). The CDR3 consists of 17 residues. V lost 6 bases and J lost 0; bases outside the gene matches: 9. The CDR3: CASRLTGGPYSNQPQHF. CDR3 bases: TGTGCCAGCAGATTAACAGGGGGCCCCTATAGCAATCAGCCCCAGCATTTT.

The genes are TRBV9 and TRBJ2-7, with D perhaps matching TRBD2 (5 bases). This CDR3 is 14 amino acids long. With 3 bases removed from V and 2 bases from J, the gap between germline ends came to 12 bases. Per germline, CDR1 SGDLS and CDR2 YYNGEE. The CDR3 spells CASSADLTAYEQYF. In DNA form, the CDR3 reads TGTGCCAGCAGCGCGGACTTGACGGCCTACGAGCAGTACTTC.

The CDR3 DNA sequence: TGTGCCAGCAGCTTTGTTCGGGGGGCAGGGAACCCTTTCTACACCTTC. Translated, it gives CASSFVRGAGNPFYTF. The rearrangement links TRBV7-2 to TRBJ1-2; perhaps TRBD1 as D (6 bases). In germline, CDR1 is SGHTA, CDR2 FQGNSA. The germline V and J ends were trimmed by 3 bases and 10 bases, with 24 bases remaining between them. The CDR3 totals 16 residues.

The V gene is TRBV7-6, the J gene TRBJ1-2, with a tentative D call TRBD1 (5 bases). The V end was cut by 5 bases, the J end by 0 bases, with 10 bases between. The CDR3 has 14 residues. Looked up from germline, CDR1 is SGHVS and CDR2 is FNYEAQ. The CDR3 here is CASSPDNANYGYTF. The CDR3 DNA follows: TGTGCCAGCAGCCCGGACAACGCTAACTATGGCTACACCTTC.

V gene TRBV4-2 combines with J gene TRBJ2-7; 8 nucleotides agree with TRBD1. Germline CDR1 reads LGHNA; CDR2 reads YNFKEQ. The CDR3 runs 14 residues. V lost 5 bases, J lost 3 bases, and 6 bases stayed unmatched. This CDR3 is CASSLVGQGYEQYF. The DNA of the CDR3 is TGTGCCAGCAGCTTGGTAGGACAGGGCTACGAGCAGTACTTC.

J is TRBJ1-1 and V is TRBV5-5; no firm D call. The germline gives CDR1 SGHKS, CDR2 YYEKEE (reference sequence). The CDR3 is 14 amino acids. V shed 1 base and J shed 1 base, with 8 bases lying between them. This chain's CDR3 is CASSLSQENTEAFF. As DNA, the CDR3 is TGTGCCAGCAGCTTGTCACAAGAGAACACTGAAGCTTTCTTT.

This chain uses TRBV7-9 with TRBJ2-1, with 11 bases identical to TRBD2. CDR3 length: 16 residues. The junction had 2 bases not matched to a gene; V was cut back by 0 bases and J by 4 bases. CDR1 is SEHNR, CDR2 FQNEAQ, per germline (reference sequence). The CDR3 bases are TGTGCCAGCAGCTTAGCTTTAGCGGGAGGGTACAATGAGCAGTTCTTC. This codes for CASSLALAGGYNEQFF. Filled out from reference TRBV7-9 and TRBJ2-1, the complete variable domain reads DTGVSQNPRHKITKRGQNVTFRCDPISEHNRLYWYRQTLGQGPEFLTYFQNEAQLEKSRLLSDRFSAERPKGSFSTLEIQRTEQGDSAMYLCASSLALAGGYNEQFFGPGTRLTVL.

The chain combines TRBV5-1 with TRBJ2-7, with 16 nucleotides matching TRBD2. V lost 3 bases and J lost 2; bases outside the gene matches: 2. Germline values: CDR1 SGHRS, CDR2 YFSETQ. The CDR3 is made up of 16 amino acids. The CDR3: CASSSGLAGGPYEQYF. The CDR3 DNA is TGCGCCAGCAGCTCGGGACTAGCGGGAGGGCCCTACGAGCAGTACTTC.

This clone was recorded only once. The rearrangement links TRBV5-1 to TRBJ1-2; D unresolved. Germline assignment: CDR1 SGHRS and CDR2 YFSETQ. V lost 0 bases, J lost 6 bases, and 9 bases lay in between. The CDR3 consists of 13 residues. CDR3 sequence reads: CASSLGLTNGYTF. In DNA form, the CDR3 reads TGCGCCAGCAGCTTGGGGTTAACTAATGGCTACACCTTC.

The genes are TRBV10-2 and TRBJ2-2; 10 bases line up with TRBD2. J gave up 5 bases and V 0 bases, and 6 bases lay outside the gene matches. CDR3 length: 17 residues. From germline, CDR1 is WSHSY and CDR2 SAAADI. CDR3 DNA: TGCGCCAGCAGTGAGTCTGGGCTAGCGGGAGTTACCGGGGAGCTGTTTTTT. Protein product: CASSESGLAGVTGELFF.

This clone has just one count. This chain connects TRBV5-3 to TRBJ2-7, with 7 bases aligning to TRBD1. TRBV5-3 is given ORF status, its function remaining uncertain. Germline trimming cut 10 bases from V and 3 bases from J; bases unmatched to any gene: 22. The CDR3 has 17 residues. The CDR3: CAAPRDRKPHIFYEQYF. The CDR3 DNA is TGTGCCGCCCCCCGGGACAGAAAACCGCACATATTCTACGAGCAGTACTTC.

A few counts support this clone. The chain employs TRBV18 and TRBJ2-7; no clear D gene. V shed 3 bases and J shed 1 base, with 10 bases lying between them. The CDR3 consists of 14 residues. Looked up from germline, CDR1 is KGHSH and CDR2 is LQKENI. The CDR3: CASSPRGYSYEQYF. The CDR3 coding sequence is TGTGCCAGCTCACCGAGAGGATATTCCTACGAGCAGTACTTC.

The DNA for the CDR3 is TGTGCCAGCAGGGTCCAATCATCGGGCACAGATACGCAGTATTTT. Translating gives CASRVQSSGTDTQYF. V usage is TRBV7-2 and J usage is TRBJ2-3, with unresolved D. The V end lost 6 bases, the J end lost 1 base, and 14 bases lay between the germline ends. This CDR3 is built from 15 residues. CDR1 and CDR2 (germline): SGHTA, FQGNSA. Full variable domain (missing parts from reference TRBV7-2 and TRBJ2-3): GAGVSQSPSNKVTEKGKDVELRCDPISGHTALYWYRQSLGQGLEFLIYFQGNSAPDKSGLPSDRFSAERTGGSVSTLTIQRTQQEDSAVYLCASRVQSSGTDTQYFGPGTRLTVL.

V is TRBV7-9 and J is TRBJ2-7; D unclear. Germline lookup yields CDR1 SEHNR and CDR2 FQNEAQ (reference sequence). The CDR3 covers 11 residues. V was cut by 6 bases and J by 3 bases, with 6 bases left in between. The CDR3 here is CASSSDYEQYF. CDR3 bases: TGTGCCAGCAGTTCAGACTACGAGCAGTACTTC.

The V and J genes are TRBV27 and TRBJ2-3; possibly TRBD2 for D (5 bases). The V gene's germline CDR1 is MNHEY and CDR2 SMNVEV (reference sequence). The CDR3 consists of 12 residues. Trimming took off 4 bases at V and 7 bases at J, with 9 bases between the two ends. This chain's CDR3 is CASSSTRNTQYF. The CDR3 nucleotides are TGTGCCAGCAGTTCAACTAGGAATACGCAGTATTTT.